This note documents a single TCR beta chain sequence. Its antigen is still unknown. The assay was immunoSEQ multiplex PCR, and TCRdb's table has in-frame clones only and misses some. This sample has 2 million to 3 million clones; 80% to 95% occur once, and the top ten carry roughly 0.39%. These data originate in a study of shared clonotypes between healthy human individuals. Overall study findings and caveats: Though the depth was large, rarefaction showed that sorted-subset sequencing was incomplete.

J was trimmed by 3 bases and V by 10 bases; bases with no gene match: 7. The germline V gene has CDR1 ENHRY and CDR2 SYGVKD. The CDR3 runs to 13 residues. This chain connects TRBV10-3 to TRBJ2-7; 9 bases map to TRBD1. The sample taken for sequencing was naive CD4+ T cells from PBMCs. Subset indicated: CD45RA+ positively selected. This TCR came from a man aged 18 to 30 in good health. Some clones in this sample may be carry-over from other donors' samples. Here the CDR3 reads CATTGQGNYEQYF. The CDR3 DNA reads as TGTGCCACCACAGGACAGGGGAACTACGAGCAGTACTTC.